The TCR beta chain described here comes from a study of blood T cells in healthy people across ages. A second PCR, run for roughly 7 to 11 cycles, used a sample-barcoded 5' primer plus a J-beta primer mix. A template-switch adaptor with 12 random nucleotides tagged each cDNA molecule. TCRdb analysed the 5' RACE reads with MiXCR anew, one entry per CDR3 protein. Of about 1,500,000 distinct CDR3 sequences listed, roughly 27% were seen once; the top ten hold 7.7%. V was pared by 0 bases and J by 10 bases, with 9 bases of the junction left unmatched. This CDR3 is 16 amino acids long. The germline gives CDR1 SGHTA, CDR2 FQGNSA. Study findings and constraints: Roughly linear declines in TCR beta diversity per million T cells occurred with age.

Regarding this clonotype: What it binds is unknown.

The source of this sequence is a woman aged 25-40 years in good health. The genes are TRBV7-2 and TRBJ2-1, with TRBD2 matching 10 bases. The source material was blood. The CDR3 reads CASSLARLAGGREQFF. As DNA, the CDR3 is TGTGCCAGCAGCTTAGCGAGGTTAGCGGGAGGACGGGAGCAGTTCTTC. Drawing the rest from reference TRBV7-2 and TRBJ2-1, the complete variable domain is GAGVSQSPSNKVTEKGKDVELRCDPISGHTALYWYRQSLGQGLEFLIYFQGNSAPDKSGLPSDRFSAERTGGSVSTLTIQRTQQEDSAVYLCASSLARLAGGREQFFGPGTRLTVL.